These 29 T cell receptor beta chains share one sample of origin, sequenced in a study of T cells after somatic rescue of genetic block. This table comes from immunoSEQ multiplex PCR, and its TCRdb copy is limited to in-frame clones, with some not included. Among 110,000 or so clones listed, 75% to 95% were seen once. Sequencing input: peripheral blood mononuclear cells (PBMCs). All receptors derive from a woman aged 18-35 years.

CDR3 sequence: CASSQGQDTSTIYF. The CDR3, as DNA: TGTGCCAGCAGCCAGGGACAGGATACCTCCACCATATATTTT. This rearrangement joins TRBV5-4 to TRBJ1-3; 8 nucleotides align to TRBD1. The J segment lost 9 bases and the V segment lost 4 bases, leaving 9 bases of the junction unmatched. This CDR3 is built from 14 residues. Germline V gene lookup returns CDR1 SGHNT and CDR2 YYREEE (reference sequence).

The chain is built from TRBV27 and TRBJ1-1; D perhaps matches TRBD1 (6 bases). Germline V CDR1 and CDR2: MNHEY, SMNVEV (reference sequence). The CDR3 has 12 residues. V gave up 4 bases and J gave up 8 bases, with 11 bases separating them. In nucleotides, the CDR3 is TGTGCCAGCAGTTCTCAGGGGAGGGAAGCTTTCTTT. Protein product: CASSSQGREAFF.

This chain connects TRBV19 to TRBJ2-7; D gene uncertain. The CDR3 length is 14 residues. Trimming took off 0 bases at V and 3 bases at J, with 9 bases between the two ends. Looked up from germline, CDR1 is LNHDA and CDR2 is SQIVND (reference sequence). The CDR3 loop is CASSIDARDYEQYF. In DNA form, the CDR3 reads TGTGCCAGTAGTATAGATGCCAGAGACTACGAGCAGTACTTC. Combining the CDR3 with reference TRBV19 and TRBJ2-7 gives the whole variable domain DGGITQSPKYLFRKEGQNVTLSCEQNLNHDAMYWYRQDPGQGLRLIYYSQIVNDFQKGDIAEGYSVSREKKESFPLTVTSAQKNPTAFYLCASSIDARDYEQYFGPGTRLTVT.

The CDR3 sequence: CASTPGGSGNTEAFF. The DNA for the CDR3 is TGTGCCAGCACCCCCGGGGGGTCAGGGAACACTGAAGCTTTCTTT. The chain combines TRBV6-5 with TRBJ1-1, with a tentative D call TRBD1 (5 bases). The V gene's germline CDR1 is MNHEY and CDR2 SVGAGI. Trimming cost V 7 bases and J 1 base, with 16 bases left between them. The CDR3 covers 15 residues.

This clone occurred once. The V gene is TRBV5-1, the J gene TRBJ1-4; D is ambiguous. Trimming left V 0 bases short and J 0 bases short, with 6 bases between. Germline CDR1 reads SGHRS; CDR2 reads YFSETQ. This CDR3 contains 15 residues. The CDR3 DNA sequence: TGCGCCAGCAGCTTGGTGTCCGCAACTAATGAAAAACTGTTTTTT. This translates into CASSLVSATNEKLFF.

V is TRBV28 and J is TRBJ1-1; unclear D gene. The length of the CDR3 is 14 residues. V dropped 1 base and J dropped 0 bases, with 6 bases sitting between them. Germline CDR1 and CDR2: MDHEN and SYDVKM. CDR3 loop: CASSLSTMNTEAFF. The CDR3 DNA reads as TGTGCCAGCAGTTTATCAACTATGAACACTGAAGCTTTCTTT.

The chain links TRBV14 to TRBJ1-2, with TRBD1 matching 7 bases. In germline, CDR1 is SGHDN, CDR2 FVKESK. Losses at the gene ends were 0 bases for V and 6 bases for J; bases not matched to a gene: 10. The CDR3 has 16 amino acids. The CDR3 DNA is TGTGCCAGCAGCCAAGATCGACAGGGATTAGGTCATGGCTACACCTTC. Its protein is CASSQDRQGLGHGYTF.

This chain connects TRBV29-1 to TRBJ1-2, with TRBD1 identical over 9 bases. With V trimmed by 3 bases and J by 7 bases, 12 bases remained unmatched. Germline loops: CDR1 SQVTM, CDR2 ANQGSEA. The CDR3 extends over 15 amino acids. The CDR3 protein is CSVDTGQGPWAGYTF. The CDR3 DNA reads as TGCAGCGTTGACACAGGACAGGGGCCGTGGGCTGGCTACACCTTC.

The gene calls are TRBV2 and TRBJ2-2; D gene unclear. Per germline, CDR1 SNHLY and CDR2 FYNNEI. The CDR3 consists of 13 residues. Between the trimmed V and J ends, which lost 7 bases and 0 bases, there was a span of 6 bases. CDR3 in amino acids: CASNEANTGELFF. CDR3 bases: TGTGCCAGCAATGAGGCGAACACCGGGGAGCTGTTTTTT.

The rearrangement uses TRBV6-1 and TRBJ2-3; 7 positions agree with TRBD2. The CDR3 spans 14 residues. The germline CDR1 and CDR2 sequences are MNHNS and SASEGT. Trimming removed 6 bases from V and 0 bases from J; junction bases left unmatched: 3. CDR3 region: CASRQRGSTDTQYF. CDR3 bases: TGTGCCAGCAGACAGCGGGGCAGCACAGATACGCAGTATTTT.

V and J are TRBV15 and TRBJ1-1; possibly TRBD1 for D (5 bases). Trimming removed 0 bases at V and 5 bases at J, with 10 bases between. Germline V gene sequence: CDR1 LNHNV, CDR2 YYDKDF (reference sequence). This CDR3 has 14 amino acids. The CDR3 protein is CATSRDAGGTEAFF. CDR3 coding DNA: TGTGCCACCAGCAGAGACGCCGGGGGAACTGAAGCTTTCTTT. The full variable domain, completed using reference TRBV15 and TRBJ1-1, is DAMVIQNPRYQVTQFGKPVTLSCSQTLNHNVMYWYQQKSSQAPKLLFHYYDKDFNNEADTPDNFQSRRPNTSFCFLDIRSPGLGDTAMYLCATSRDAGGTEAFFGQGTRLTVV.

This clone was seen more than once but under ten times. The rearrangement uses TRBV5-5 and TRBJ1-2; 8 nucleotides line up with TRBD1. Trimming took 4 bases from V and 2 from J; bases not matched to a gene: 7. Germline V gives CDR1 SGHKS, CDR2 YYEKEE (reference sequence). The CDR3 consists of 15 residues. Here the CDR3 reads CASSAPDRANYGYTF. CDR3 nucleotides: TGTGCCAGCAGCGCCCCGGACAGGGCAAACTATGGCTACACCTTC. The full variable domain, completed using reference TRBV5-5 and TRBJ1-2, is DAGVTQSPTHLIKTRGQQVTLRCSPISGHKSVSWYQQVLGQGPQFIFQYYEKEERGRGNFPDRFSARQFPNYSSELNVNALLLGDSALYLCASSAPDRANYGYTFGSGTRLTVV.

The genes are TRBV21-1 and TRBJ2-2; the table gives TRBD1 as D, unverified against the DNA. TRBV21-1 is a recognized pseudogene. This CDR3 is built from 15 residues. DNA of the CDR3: TGTGCCAGCAGGGCATCTACAGGGAACACCGGGGAGCTGTTTTTT. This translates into CASRASTGNTGELFF.

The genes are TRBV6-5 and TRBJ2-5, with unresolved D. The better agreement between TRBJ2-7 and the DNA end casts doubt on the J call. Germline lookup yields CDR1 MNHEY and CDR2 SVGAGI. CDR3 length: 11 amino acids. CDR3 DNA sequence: TGTGCCAGCAGTTTCCTCTACGAGCAGTACTTC. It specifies CASSFLYEQYF.

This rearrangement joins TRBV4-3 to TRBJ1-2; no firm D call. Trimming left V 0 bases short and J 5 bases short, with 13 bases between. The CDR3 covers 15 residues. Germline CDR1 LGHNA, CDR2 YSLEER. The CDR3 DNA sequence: TGCGCCAGCAGCCAAGATTACGCGTCTAGGTATGGCTACACCTTC. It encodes CASSQDYASRYGYTF.

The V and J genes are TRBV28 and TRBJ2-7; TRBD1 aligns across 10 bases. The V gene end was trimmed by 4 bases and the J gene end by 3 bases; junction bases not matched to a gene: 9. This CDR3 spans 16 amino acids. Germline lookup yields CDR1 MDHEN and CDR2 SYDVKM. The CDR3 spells CASSSPGGDRGYEQYF. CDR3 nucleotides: TGTGCCAGCAGTTCTCCGGGAGGGGACAGGGGCTACGAGCAGTACTTC. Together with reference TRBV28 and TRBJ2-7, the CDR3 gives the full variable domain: DVKVTQSSRYLVKRTGEKVFLECVQDMDHENMFWYRQDPGLGLRLIYFSYDVKMKEKGDIPEGYSVSREKKERFSLILESASTNQTSMYLCASSSPGGDRGYEQYFGPGTRLTVT.

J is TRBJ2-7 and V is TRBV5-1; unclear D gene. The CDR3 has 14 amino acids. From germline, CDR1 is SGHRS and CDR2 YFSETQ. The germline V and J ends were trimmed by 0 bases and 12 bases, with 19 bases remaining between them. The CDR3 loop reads CASSLDPANQIGYF. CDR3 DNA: TGCGCCAGCAGCTTGGATCCGGCCAACCAAATAGGGTACTTC.

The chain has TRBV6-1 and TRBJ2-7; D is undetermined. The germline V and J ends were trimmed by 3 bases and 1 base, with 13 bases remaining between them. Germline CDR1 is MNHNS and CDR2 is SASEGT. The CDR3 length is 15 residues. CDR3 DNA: TGTGCCAGCAGTGAGGTGGCAGTCATTTCCTACGAGCAGTACTTC. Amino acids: CASSEVAVISYEQYF.

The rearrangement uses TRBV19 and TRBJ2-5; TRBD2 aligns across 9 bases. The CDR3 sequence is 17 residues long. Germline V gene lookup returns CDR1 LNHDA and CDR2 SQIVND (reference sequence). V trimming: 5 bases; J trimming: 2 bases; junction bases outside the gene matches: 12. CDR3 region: CASSPGTGLARQETQYF. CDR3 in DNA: TGTGCCAGTAGTCCCGGGACCGGACTAGCGCGACAAGAGACCCAGTACTTC.

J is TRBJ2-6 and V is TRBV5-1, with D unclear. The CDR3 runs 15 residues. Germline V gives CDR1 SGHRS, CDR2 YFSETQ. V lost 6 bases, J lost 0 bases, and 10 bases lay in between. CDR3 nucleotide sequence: TGCGCCAGCACCATCTCAAACTCTGGGGCCAACGTCCTGACTTTC. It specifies CASTISNSGANVLTF.

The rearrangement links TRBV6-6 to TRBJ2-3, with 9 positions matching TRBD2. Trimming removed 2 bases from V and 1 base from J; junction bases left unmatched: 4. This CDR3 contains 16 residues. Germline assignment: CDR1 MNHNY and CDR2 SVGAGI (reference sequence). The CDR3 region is CASSYARTSGTDTQYF. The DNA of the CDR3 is TGTGCCAGCAGTTACGCCAGGACTAGCGGCACAGATACGCAGTATTTT.

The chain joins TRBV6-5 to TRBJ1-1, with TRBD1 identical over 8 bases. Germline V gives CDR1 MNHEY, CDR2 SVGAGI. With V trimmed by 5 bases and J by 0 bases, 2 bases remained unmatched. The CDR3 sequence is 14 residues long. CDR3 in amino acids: CASSDRGLNTEAFF. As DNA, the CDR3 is TGTGCCAGCAGTGACAGGGGCCTGAACACTGAAGCTTTCTTT.

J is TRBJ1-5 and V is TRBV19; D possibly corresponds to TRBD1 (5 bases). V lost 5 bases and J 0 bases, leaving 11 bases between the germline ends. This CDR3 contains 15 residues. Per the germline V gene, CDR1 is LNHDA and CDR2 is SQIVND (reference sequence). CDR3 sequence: CASSSSGGSNQPQHF. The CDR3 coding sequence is TGTGCCAGTAGTTCCTCGGGGGGTAGCAATCAGCCCCAGCATTTT.

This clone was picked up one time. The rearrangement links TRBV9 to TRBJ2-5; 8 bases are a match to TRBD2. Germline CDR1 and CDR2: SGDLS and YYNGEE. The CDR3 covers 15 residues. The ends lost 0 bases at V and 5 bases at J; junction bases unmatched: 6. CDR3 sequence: CASSVAGGLLETQYF. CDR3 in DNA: TGTGCCAGCAGCGTAGCGGGGGGGCTTTTGGAGACCCAGTACTTC.

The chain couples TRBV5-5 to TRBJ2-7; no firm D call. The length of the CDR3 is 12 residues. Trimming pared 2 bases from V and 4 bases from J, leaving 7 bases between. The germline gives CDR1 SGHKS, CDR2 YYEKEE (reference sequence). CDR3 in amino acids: CASSFDSYEQYF. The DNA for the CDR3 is TGTGCCAGCAGCTTTGATTCGTACGAGCAGTACTTC.

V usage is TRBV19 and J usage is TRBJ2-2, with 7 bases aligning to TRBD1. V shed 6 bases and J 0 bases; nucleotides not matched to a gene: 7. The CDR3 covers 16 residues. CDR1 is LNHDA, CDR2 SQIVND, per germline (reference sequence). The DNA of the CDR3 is TGTGCCAGTAGGACGGGACAGACCACGAACACCGGGGAGCTGTTTTTT. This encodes CASRTGQTTNTGELFF.

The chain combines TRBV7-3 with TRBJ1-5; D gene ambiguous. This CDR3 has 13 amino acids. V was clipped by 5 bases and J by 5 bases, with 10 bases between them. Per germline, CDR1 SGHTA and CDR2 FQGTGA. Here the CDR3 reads CASSLAEDQPQHF. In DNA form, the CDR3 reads TGTGCCAGCAGCCTAGCGGAGGATCAGCCCCAGCATTTT.

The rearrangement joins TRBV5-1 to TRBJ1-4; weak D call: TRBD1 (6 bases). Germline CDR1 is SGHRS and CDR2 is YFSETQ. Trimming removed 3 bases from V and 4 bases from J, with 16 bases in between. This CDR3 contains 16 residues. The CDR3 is CASSSRNRVNNEKLFF. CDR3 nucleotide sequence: TGCGCCAGCAGCTCCCGGAACAGGGTCAATAATGAAAAACTGTTTTTT.

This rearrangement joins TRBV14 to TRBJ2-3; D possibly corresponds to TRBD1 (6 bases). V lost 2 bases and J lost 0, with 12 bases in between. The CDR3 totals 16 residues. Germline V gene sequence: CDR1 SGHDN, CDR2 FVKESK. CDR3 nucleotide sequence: TGTGCCAGCAGCCAAAGATTGGACAGAAGCACAGATACGCAGTATTTT. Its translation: CASSQRLDRSTDTQYF.